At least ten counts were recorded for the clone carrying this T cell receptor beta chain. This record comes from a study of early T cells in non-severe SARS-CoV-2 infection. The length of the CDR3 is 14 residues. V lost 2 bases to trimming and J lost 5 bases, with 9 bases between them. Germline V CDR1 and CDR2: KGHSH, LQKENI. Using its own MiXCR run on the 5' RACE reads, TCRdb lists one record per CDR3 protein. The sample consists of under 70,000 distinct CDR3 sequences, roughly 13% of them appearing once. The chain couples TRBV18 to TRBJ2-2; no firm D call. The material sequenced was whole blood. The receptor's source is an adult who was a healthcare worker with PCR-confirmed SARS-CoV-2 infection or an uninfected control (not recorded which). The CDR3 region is CASSPGRWTGELFF. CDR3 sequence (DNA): TGTGCCAGCTCACCAGGCAGGTGGACCGGGGAGCTGTTTTTT.